The 3 T cell receptor beta chains below all came from one sample that was sequenced in a study of shared clonotypes between healthy human individuals. TCRdb's table, derived via immunoSEQ multiplex PCR, lists solely in-frame clones and lacks some. The table lists approximately 1.5 million clones, 95% to 99% of them singletons. Sample: naive CD4+ T cells sorted from blood. Subset given: CD45RA+ positively selected. These receptors all come from a young man in good health.

The chain employs TRBV7-6 and TRBJ2-2; maybe TRBD1 (6 bases). Germline CDR1 and CDR2: SGHVS and FNYEAQ. Trimming took 1 base from V and 3 from J, leaving 18 bases between them. The CDR3 has 18 amino acids. The CDR3 here is CASSLGDARGHYTGELFF. CDR3 DNA sequence: TGTGCCAGCAGCTTAGGGGATGCCAGGGGACATTACACCGGGGAGCTGTTTTTT. Full variable domain (remainder filled in from reference TRBV7-6 and TRBJ2-2): GAGVSQSPRYKVTKRGQDVALRCDPISGHVSLYWYRQALGQGPEFLTYFNYEAQQDKSGLPNDRFSAERPEGSISTLTIQRTEQRDSAMYRCASSLGDARGHYTGELFFGEGSRLTVL.

This chain links TRBV5-1 with TRBJ2-3; 10 positions match TRBD2. This CDR3 region has 14 residues. Germline CDR1 and CDR2: SGHRS and YFSETQ. V dropped 4 bases and J dropped 4; count of bases not matched to a gene: 3. CDR3 sequence: CASSRLAGADTQYF. The CDR3 DNA is TGCGCCAGCAGCCGACTAGCGGGTGCAGATACGCAGTATTTT. The whole variable domain, filled in from reference TRBV5-1 and TRBJ2-3, reads KAGVTQTPRYLIKTRGQQVTLSCSPISGHRSVSWYQQTPGQGLQFLFEYFSETQRNKGNFPGRFSGRQFSNSRSEMNVSTLELGDSALYLCASSRLAGADTQYFGPGTRLTVL.

This chain joins TRBV7-9 and TRBJ1-5; D is ambiguous. The CDR3 covers 14 residues. Germline CDR1 and CDR2: SEHNR and FQNEAQ (reference sequence). Trimming left V 5 bases short and J 5 bases short, with 13 bases between. The CDR3 sequence: CASSLDGGHQPQHF. The CDR3 coding sequence is TGTGCCAGCAGCCTGGACGGAGGCCATCAGCCCCAGCATTTT.